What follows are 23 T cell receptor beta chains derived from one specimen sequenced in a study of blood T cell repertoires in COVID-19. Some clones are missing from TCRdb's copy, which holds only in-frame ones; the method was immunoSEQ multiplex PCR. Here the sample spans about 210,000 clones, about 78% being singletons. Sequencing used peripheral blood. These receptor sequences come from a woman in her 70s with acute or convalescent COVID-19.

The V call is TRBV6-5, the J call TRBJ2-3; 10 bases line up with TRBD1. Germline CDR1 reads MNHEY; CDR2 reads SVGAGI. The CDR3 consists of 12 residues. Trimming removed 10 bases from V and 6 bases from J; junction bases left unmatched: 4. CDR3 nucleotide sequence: TGTGCCACACGGACAGGGGGTGATACGCAGTATTTT. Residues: CATRTGGDTQYF.

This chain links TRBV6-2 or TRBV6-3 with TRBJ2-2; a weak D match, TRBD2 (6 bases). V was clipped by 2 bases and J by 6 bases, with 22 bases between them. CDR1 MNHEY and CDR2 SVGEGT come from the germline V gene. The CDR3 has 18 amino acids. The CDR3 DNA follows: TGTGCCAGCAGTTACCAAGCGGGTGGATATGATAGAGCCGGGGAGCTGTTTTTT. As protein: CASSYQAGGYDRAGELFF.

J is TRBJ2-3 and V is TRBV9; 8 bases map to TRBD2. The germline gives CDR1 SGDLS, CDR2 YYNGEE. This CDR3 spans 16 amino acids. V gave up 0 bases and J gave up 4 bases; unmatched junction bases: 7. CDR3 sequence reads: CASSVVGGGPADTQYF. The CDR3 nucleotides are TGTGCCAGCAGCGTAGTAGGCGGGGGGCCCGCAGATACGCAGTATTTT.

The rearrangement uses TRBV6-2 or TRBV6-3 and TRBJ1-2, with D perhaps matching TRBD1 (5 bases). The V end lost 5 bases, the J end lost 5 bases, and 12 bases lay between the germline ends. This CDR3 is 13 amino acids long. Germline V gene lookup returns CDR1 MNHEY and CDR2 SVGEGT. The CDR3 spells CASSTGGIYGYTF. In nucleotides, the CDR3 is TGTGCCAGCAGTACCGGGGGGATTTATGGCTACACCTTC.

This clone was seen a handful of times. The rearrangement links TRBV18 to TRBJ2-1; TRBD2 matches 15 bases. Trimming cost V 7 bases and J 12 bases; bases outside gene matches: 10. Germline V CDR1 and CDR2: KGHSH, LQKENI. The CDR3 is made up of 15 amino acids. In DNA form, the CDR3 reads TGTGCCAGCTACTCCGGGACTAGCGGGGGGCTATGGCAGTTCTTC. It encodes CASYSGTSGGLWQFF.

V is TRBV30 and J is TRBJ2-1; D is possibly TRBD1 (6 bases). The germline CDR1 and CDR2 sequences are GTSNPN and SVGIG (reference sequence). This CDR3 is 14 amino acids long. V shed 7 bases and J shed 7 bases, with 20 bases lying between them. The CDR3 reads CASLTTGMRNEQFF. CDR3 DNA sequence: TGTGCCTCTTTAACCACAGGGATGCGGAATGAGCAGTTCTTC.

The CDR3 DNA follows: TGTGCCAGCAGTTCGACTAGCGGGGGAGATACGCAGTATTTT. The encoded protein is CASSSTSGGDTQYF. The V gene is TRBV5-6, the J gene TRBJ2-3; TRBD2 matches 12 bases. J lost 5 bases, V lost 5 bases, and 3 bases had no gene match. This CDR3 has 14 amino acids. The germline CDR1 and CDR2 sequences are SGHDT and YYEEEE.

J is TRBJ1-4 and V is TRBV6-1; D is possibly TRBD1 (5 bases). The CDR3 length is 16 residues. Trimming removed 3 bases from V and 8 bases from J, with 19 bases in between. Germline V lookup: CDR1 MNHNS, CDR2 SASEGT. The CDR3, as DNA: TGTGCCAGCAGTGACCCTCGGGGGGAGTCTAGGGAAAAACTGTTTTTT. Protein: CASSDPRGESREKLFF.

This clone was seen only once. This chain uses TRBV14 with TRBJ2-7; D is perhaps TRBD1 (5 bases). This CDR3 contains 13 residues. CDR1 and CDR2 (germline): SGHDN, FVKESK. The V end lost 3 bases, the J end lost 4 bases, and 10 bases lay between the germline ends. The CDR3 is CASSQRRVYEQYF. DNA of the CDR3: TGTGCCAGCAGCCAGCGCAGGGTTTACGAGCAGTACTTC.

CDR3 residues: CASSVERENYGYTF. In nucleotides, the CDR3 is TGTGCCAGCAGCGTAGAAAGGGAGAACTATGGCTACACCTTC. The chain links TRBV9 to TRBJ1-2; D gene unclear. With 0 bases removed from V and 2 bases from J, the gap between germline ends came to 8 bases. The CDR3 totals 14 residues. Germline V gene sequence: CDR1 SGDLS, CDR2 YYNGEE.

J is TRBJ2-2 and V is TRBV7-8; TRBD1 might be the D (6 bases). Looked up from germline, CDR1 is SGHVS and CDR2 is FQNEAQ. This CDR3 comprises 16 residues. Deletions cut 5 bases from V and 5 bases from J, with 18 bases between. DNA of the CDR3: TGTGCCAGCAGCCCCCCGTTGGGCAGGGGTACCGGGGAGCTGTTTTTT. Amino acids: CASSPPLGRGTGELFF.

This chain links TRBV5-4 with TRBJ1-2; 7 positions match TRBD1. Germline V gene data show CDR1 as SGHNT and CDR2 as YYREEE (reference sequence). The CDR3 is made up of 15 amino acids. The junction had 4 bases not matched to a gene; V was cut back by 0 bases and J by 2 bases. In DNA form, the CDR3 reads TGTGCCAGCAGCTTGGAGCCGACAGGGAACTATGGCTACACCTTC. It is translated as CASSLEPTGNYGYTF.

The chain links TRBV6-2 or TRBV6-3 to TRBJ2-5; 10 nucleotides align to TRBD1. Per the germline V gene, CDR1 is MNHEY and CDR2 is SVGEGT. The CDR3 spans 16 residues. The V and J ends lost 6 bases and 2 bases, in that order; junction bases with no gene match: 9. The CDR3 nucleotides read TGTGCCAGCAGCTCACCCAGGACAGGGGGGCAAGAGACCCAGTACTTC. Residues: CASSSPRTGGQETQYF.

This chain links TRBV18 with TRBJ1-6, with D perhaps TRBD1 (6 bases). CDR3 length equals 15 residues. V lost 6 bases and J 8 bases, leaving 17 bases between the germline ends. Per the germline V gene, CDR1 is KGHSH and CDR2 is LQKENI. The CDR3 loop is CASSQTGNIDSPLHF. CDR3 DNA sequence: TGTGCCAGCTCGCAAACAGGGAACATCGATTCACCCCTCCACTTT.

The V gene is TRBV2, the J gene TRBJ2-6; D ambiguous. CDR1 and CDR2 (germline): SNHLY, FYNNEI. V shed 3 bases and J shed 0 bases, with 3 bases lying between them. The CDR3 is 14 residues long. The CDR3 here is CASSESSGANVLTF. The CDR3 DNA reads TGTGCCAGCAGTGAGAGCTCTGGGGCCAACGTCCTGACTTTC.

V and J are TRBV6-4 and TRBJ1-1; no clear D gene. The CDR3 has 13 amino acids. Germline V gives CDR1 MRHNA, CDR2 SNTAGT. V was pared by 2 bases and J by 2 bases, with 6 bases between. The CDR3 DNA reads TGTGCCAGCAGTGACCAGGTTAACACTGAAGCTTTCTTT. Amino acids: CASSDQVNTEAFF.

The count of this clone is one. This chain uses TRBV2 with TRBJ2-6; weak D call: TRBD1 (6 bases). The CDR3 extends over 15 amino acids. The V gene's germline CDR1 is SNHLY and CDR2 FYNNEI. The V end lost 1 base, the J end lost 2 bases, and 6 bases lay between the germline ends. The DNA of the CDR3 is TGTGCCAGCAGTGAAGAGGGGGCTGGGGCCAACGTCCTGACTTTC. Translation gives CASSEEGAGANVLTF.

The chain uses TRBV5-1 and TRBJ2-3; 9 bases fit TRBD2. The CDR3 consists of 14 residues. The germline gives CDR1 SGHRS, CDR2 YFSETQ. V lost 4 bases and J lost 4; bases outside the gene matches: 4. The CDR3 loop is CASSRAGGADTQYF. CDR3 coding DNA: TGCGCCAGCAGCCGAGCGGGGGGCGCAGATACGCAGTATTTT.

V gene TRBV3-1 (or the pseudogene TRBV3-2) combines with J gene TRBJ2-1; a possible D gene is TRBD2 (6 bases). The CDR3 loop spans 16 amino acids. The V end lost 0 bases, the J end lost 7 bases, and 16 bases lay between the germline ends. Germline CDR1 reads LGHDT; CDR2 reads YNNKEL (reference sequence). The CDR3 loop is CASSQEGKLASNEQFF. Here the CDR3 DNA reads TGTGCCAGCAGCCAAGAAGGAAAGCTAGCGTCTAATGAGCAGTTCTTC.

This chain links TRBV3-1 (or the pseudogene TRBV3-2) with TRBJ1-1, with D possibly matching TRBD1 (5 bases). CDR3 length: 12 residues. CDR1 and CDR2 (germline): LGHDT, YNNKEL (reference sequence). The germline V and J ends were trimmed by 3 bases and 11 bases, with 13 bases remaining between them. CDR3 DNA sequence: TGTGCCAGCAGCCAGGGGAGGGGTCGGGCTTTCTTT. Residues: CASSQGRGRAFF.

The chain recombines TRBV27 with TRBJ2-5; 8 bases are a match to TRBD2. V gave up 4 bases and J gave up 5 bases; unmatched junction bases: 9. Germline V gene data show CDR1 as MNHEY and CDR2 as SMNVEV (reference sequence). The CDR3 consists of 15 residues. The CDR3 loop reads CASSSTGGPWETQYF. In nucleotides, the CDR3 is TGTGCCAGCAGTTCAACGGGGGGGCCGTGGGAGACCCAGTACTTC.

The CDR3 nucleotides are TGCAGCGTTCAATACAATGAGCAGTTCTTC. Its translation: CSVQYNEQFF. The chain links TRBV29-1 to TRBJ2-1; D not resolved. The germline V gene has CDR1 SQVTM and CDR2 ANQGSEA. The V and J ends lost 5 bases and 4 bases respectively, with 3 bases between them. The CDR3 spans 10 residues.

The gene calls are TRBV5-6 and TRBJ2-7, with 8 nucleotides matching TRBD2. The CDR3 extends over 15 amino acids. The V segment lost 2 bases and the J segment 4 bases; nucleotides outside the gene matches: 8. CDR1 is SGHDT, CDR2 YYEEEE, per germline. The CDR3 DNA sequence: TGTGCCAGCAGCTTCGTGGAGACGGGGGGGTACGAGCAGTACTTC. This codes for CASSFVETGGYEQYF. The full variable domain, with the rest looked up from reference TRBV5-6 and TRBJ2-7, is DAGVTQSPTHLIKTRGQQVTLRCSPKSGHDTVSWYQQALGQGPQFIFQYYEEEERQRGNFPDRFSGHQFPNYSSELNVNALLLGDSALYLCASSFVETGGYEQYFGPGTRLTVT.